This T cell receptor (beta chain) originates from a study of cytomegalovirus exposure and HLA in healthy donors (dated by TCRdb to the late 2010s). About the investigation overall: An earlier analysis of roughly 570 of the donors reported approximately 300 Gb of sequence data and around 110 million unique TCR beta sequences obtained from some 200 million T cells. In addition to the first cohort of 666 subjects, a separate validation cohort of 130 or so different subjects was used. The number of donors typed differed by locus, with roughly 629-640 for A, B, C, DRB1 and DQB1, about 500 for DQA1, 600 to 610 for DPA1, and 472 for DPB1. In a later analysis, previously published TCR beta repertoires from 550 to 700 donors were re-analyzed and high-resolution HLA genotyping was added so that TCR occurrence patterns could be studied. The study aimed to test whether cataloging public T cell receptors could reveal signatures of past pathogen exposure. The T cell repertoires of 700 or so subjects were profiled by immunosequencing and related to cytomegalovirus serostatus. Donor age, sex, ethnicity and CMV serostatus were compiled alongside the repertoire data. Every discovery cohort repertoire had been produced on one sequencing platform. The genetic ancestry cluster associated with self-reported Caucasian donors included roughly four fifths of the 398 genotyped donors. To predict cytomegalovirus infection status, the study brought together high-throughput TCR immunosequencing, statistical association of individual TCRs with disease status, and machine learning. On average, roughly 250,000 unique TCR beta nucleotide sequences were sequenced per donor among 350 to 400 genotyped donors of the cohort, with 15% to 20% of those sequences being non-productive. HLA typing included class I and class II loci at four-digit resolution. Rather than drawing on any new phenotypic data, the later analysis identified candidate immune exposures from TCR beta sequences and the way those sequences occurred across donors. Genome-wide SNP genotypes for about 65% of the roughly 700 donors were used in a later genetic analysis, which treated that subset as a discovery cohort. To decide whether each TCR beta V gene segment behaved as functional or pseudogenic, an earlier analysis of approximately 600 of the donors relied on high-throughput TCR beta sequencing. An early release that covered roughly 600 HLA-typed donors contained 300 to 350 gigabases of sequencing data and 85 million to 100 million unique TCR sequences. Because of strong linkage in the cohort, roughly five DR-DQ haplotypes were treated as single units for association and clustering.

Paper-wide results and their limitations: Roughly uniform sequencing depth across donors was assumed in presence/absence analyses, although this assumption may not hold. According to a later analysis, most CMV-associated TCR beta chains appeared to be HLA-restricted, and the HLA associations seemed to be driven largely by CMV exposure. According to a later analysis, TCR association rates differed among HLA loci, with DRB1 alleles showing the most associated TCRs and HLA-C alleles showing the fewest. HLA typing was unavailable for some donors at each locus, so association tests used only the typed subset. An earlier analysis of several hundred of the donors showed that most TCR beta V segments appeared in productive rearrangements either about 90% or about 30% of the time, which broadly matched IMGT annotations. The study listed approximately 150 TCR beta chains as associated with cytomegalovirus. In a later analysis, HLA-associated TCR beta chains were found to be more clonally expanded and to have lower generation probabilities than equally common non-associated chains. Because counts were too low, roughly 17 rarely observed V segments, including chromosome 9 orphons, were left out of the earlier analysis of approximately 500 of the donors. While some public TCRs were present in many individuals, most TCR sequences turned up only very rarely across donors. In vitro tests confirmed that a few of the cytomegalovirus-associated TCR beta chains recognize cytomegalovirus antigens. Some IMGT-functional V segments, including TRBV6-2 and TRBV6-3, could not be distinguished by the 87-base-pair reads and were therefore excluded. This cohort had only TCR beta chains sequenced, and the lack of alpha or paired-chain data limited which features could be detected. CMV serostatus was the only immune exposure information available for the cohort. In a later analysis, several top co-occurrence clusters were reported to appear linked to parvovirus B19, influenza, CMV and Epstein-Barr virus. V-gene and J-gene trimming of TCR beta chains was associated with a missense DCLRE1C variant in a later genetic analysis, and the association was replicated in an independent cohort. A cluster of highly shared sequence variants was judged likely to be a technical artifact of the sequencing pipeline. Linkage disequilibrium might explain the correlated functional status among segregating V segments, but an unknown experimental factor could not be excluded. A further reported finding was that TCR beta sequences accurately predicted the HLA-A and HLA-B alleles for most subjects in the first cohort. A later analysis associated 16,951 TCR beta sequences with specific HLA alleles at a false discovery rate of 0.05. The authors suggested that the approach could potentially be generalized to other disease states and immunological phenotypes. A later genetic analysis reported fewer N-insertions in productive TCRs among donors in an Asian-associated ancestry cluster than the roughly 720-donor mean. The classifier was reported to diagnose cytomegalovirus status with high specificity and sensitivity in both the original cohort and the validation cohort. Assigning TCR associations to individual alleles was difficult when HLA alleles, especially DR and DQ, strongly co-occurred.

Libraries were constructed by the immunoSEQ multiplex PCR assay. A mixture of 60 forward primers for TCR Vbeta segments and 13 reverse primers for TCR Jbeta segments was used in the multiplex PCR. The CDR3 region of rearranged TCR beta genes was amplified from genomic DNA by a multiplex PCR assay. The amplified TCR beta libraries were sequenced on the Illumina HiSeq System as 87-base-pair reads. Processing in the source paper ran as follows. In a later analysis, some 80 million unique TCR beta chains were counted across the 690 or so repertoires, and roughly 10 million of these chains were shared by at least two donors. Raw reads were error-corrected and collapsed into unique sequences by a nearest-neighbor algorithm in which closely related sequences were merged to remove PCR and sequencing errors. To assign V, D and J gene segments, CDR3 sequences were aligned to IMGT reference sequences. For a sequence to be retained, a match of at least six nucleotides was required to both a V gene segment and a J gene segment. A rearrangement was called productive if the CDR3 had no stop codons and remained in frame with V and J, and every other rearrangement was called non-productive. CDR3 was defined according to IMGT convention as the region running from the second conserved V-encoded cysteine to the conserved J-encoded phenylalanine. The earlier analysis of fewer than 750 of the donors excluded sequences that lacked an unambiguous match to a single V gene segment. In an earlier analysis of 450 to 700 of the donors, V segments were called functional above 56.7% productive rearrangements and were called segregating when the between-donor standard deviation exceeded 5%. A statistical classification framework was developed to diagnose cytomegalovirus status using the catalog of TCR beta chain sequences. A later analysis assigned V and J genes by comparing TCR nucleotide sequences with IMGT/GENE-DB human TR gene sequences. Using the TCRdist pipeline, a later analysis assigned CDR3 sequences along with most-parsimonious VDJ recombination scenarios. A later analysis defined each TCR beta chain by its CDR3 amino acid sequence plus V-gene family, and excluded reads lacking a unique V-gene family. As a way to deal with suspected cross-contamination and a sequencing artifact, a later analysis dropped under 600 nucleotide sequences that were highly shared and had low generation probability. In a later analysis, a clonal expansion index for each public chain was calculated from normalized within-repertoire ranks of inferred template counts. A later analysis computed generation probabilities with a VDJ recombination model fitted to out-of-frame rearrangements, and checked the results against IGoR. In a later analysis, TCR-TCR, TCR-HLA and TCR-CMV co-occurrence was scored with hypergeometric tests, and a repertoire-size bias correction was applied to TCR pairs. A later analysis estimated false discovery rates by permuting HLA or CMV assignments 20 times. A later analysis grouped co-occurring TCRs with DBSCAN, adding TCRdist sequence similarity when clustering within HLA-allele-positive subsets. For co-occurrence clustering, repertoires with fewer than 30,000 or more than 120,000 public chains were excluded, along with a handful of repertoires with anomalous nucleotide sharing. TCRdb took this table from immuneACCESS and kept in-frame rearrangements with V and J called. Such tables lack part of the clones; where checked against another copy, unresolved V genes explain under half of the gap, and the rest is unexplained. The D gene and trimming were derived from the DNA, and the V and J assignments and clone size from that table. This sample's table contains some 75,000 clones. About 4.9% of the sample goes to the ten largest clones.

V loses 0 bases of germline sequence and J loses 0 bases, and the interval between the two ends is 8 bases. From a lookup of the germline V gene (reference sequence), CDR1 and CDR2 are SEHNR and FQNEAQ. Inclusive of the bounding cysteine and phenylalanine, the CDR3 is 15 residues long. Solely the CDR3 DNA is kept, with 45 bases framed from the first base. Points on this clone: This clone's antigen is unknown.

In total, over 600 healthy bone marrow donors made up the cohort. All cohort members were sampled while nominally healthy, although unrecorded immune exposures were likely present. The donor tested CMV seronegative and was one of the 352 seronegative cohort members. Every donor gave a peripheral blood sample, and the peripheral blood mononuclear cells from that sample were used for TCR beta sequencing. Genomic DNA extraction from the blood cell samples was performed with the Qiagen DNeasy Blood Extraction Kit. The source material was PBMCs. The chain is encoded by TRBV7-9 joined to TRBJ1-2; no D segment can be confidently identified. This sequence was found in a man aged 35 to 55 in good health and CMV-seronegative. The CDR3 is CASSLAVGANYGYTF. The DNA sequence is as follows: TGTGCCAGCAGCTTAGCCGTCGGTGCTAACTATGGCTACACCTTC.